Presented here are 24 T cell receptor beta chains from one specimen sequenced in a study of cytomegalovirus exposure and HLA in healthy donors. Use of 60 Vbeta and 13 Jbeta primers characterized the PCR. This table comes from immunoSEQ multiplex PCR, and its TCRdb copy is limited to in-frame clones, with some not included. This sample carries about 210,000 clones, around 75% of them seen once, and the ten largest clones take approximately 0.36%. Sample: PBMCs. Receptors were obtained from a male donor in good health and CMV-seropositive.

This clone was seen more than once but under ten times. This rearrangement joins TRBV27 to TRBJ2-5; the D gene is possibly TRBD2 (6 bases). V was trimmed by 1 base and J by 5 bases, leaving 20 bases between them. The CDR3 contains 17 residues. CDR1 MNHEY and CDR2 SMNVEV come from the germline V gene (reference sequence). CDR3 region: CASSLLGLGGLTETQYF. The CDR3 DNA follows: TGTGCCAGCAGTTTATTAGGGTTGGGGGGACTTACGGAGACCCAGTACTTC.

The genes are TRBV19 and TRBJ1-1; 8 positions match TRBD1. The CDR3 consists of 16 residues. CDR1 is LNHDA, CDR2 SQIVND, per germline (reference sequence). The J segment lost 5 bases and the V segment lost 5 bases, leaving 13 bases of the junction unmatched. The CDR3 loop is CASSFMRQGSRTEAFF. The CDR3 coding sequence is TGTGCCAGTAGTTTCATGCGACAGGGGTCTAGGACTGAAGCTTTCTTT.

The sample holds a few counts of this clone. The rearrangement links TRBV7-2 to TRBJ1-1; tentatively, D is TRBD1 (5 bases). Germline V lookup: CDR1 SGHTA, CDR2 FQGNSA. Trimming stripped 5 bases from V and 4 bases from J, with 14 bases between. The length of the CDR3 is 14 residues. In DNA, the CDR3 is TGTGCCAGCAGCCTCGGAGGGGTAGGCACTGAAGCTTTCTTT. Protein: CASSLGGVGTEAFF.

The chain uses TRBV6-4 and TRBJ2-7; 8 nucleotides align to TRBD1. This CDR3 contains 15 residues. Trimming cost V 4 bases and J 4 bases; bases outside gene matches: 9. The germline V gene encodes CDR1 MRHNA and CDR2 SNTAGT. DNA for the CDR3: TGTGCCAGCAGTGCCGGGACAGGCCTCGGGTACGAGCAGTACTTC. Protein product: CASSAGTGLGYEQYF.

Details on this clone: This sample includes further DNA sequences coding for the same CDR3. The chain couples TRBV7-2 to TRBJ1-5; TRBD1 agrees at 9 bases. This CDR3 is 14 amino acids long. The ends lost 4 bases at V and 7 bases at J; junction bases unmatched: 5. From germline, CDR1 is SGHTA and CDR2 FQGNSA. The CDR3: CASSSRQGDQPQHF. CDR3 coding DNA: TGTGCCAGCAGCTCCAGACAGGGGGACCAGCCCCAGCATTTT.

The chain is built from TRBV5-1 and TRBJ1-3; 9 bases agree with TRBD1. The germline V gene encodes CDR1 SGHRS and CDR2 YFSETQ. Trimming took 4 bases from V and 1 from J; bases not matched to a gene: 9. The CDR3 has 17 residues. CDR3 sequence reads: CASSPGTGKSSGNTIYF. CDR3 sequence (DNA): TGCGCCAGCAGCCCAGGGACAGGGAAAAGTTCTGGAAACACCATATATTTT.

A note on this clone: Distinct nucleotide sequences in the sample also encode this CDR3. Here the CDR3 reads CASSQDFNTPRKPQHF. CDR3 bases: TGCGCCAGCAGCCAAGACTTTAATACCCCGAGGAAGCCCCAGCATTTT. The genes are TRBV4-3 and TRBJ1-5, with no clear D. Germline V lookup: CDR1 LGHNA, CDR2 YSLEER. The CDR3 contains 16 residues. The V gene lost 0 bases and the J gene lost 8 bases, with 17 bases spanning the gap.

The chain employs TRBV20-1 and TRBJ2-7, with a weak D call TRBD2 (5 bases). This CDR3 is built from 11 residues. V was shortened by 4 bases and J by 4 bases, with 8 bases between the two germline ends. The germline V gene encodes CDR1 DFQATT and CDR2 SNEGSKA (reference sequence). CDR3 in DNA: TGCAGTGCTAACGAGGGATACGAGCAGTACTTC. Protein sequence: CSANEGYEQYF.

A few counts support this clone. The chain recombines TRBV19 with TRBJ1-2; D possibly corresponds to TRBD1 (6 bases). The CDR3 extends over 14 amino acids. The germline gives CDR1 LNHDA, CDR2 SQIVND (reference sequence). V shed 5 bases and J shed 2 bases, with 12 bases lying between them. CDR3 coding DNA: TGTGCCAGTAGTTTGACAGGATTAAACTATGGCTACACCTTC. The encoded protein is CASSLTGLNYGYTF.

The rearrangement uses TRBV7-6 and TRBJ2-7, with TRBD2 as a possible D gene (5 bases). CDR3 length equals 12 residues. V was cut by 4 bases and J by 3 bases, with 7 bases left in between. Germline lookup yields CDR1 SGHVS and CDR2 FNYEAQ. CDR3 protein: CASSSEGYEQYF. CDR3 nucleotide sequence: TGTGCCAGCAGCTCCGAGGGCTACGAGCAGTACTTC.

J is TRBJ2-7 and V is TRBV13; 12 bases align to TRBD1. The germline CDR1 and CDR2 sequences are PRHDT and FYEKMQ (reference sequence). The CDR3 sequence is 20 residues long. V lost 5 bases, J lost 0 bases, and 17 bases stayed unmatched. The CDR3 region has the DNA TGTGCCAGCAGCCCTATAATCCGGGACAGGGGGCCCAAAGGCTCCTACGAGCAGTACTTC. Translation: CASSPIIRDRGPKGSYEQYF. The full variable domain, in which reference TRBV13 and TRBJ2-7 provide the parts outside the CDR3, is AAGVIQSPRHLIKEKRETATLKCYPIPRHDTVYWYQQGPGQDPQFLISFYEKMQSDKGSIPDRFSAQQFSDYHSELNMSSLELGDSALYFCASSPIIRDRGPKGSYEQYFGPGTRLTVT.

This rearrangement joins TRBV11-2 to TRBJ2-3; tentatively, D is TRBD1 (6 bases). Germline V lookup: CDR1 SGHAT, CDR2 FQNNGV. The length of the CDR3 is 15 residues. Trimming took 1 base from V and 0 from J, leaving 8 bases between them. In nucleotides, the CDR3 is TGTGCCAGCAGCTTAGGGGACATTAGCACAGATACGCAGTATTTT. It translates to CASSLGDISTDTQYF.

The chain uses TRBV7-7 and TRBJ2-1; D is perhaps TRBD2 (7 bases). The V end lost 5 bases, the J end lost 6 bases, and 17 bases lay between the germline ends. CDR1 is SSHAT, CDR2 FNYEAQ, per germline (reference sequence). The CDR3 is made up of 15 amino acids. CDR3 nucleotides: TGTGCCAGCAGCGCCACAGGGACTACGGGCAATGAGCAGTTCTTC. Its protein product is CASSATGTTGNEQFF.

V usage is TRBV19 and J usage is TRBJ2-5; D possibly corresponds to TRBD1 (6 bases). The CDR3 is made up of 14 amino acids. The germline V and J ends were trimmed by 5 bases and 5 bases, with 15 bases remaining between them. Germline CDR1 LNHDA, CDR2 SQIVND (reference sequence). CDR3 bases: TGTGCCAGTAGTTCTGGGCAGGGGATGGAGACCCAGTACTTC. Protein product: CASSSGQGMETQYF.

CDR3 bases: TGCAGCGTTGAATTTGCCAACCGAGGCGCCTCCTACGAGCAGTACTTC. Its protein product is CSVEFANRGASYEQYF. This chain connects TRBV29-1 to TRBJ2-7; D unclear. CDR3 size: 16 residues. From germline, CDR1 is SQVTM and CDR2 ANQGSEA. V gave up 2 bases and J gave up 0 bases, with 17 bases separating them.

This rearrangement joins TRBV28 to TRBJ1-3; D may be TRBD1 (6 bases). From germline, CDR1 is MDHEN and CDR2 SYDVKM. Trimming cost V 6 bases and J 1 base, with 13 bases left between them. This CDR3 comprises 15 residues. The chain's CDR3 is CASSSGGPSGNTIYF. For the CDR3, the DNA is TGTGCCAGCAGCAGCGGGGGGCCGTCTGGAAACACCATATATTTT. The complete variable domain, with remaining parts taken from reference TRBV28 and TRBJ1-3, reads DVKVTQSSRYLVKRTGEKVFLECVQDMDHENMFWYRQDPGLGLRLIYFSYDVKMKEKGDIPEGYSVSREKKERFSLILESASTNQTSMYLCASSSGGPSGNTIYFGEGSWLTVV.

This chain joins TRBV4-2 and TRBJ1-6; 8 bases align to TRBD1. With V trimmed by 1 base and J by 10 bases, 6 bases remained unmatched. CDR3 length equals 15 residues. Germline-derived CDR1 and CDR2 are LGHNA and YNFKEQ. As DNA, the CDR3 is TGTGCCAGCAGCCAAGGGGAGACAGGGGTATCACCCCTCCACTTT. It encodes CASSQGETGVSPLHF.

With respect to this clone: Other nucleotide sequences in the sample specify the same CDR3. This chain connects TRBV6-6 to TRBJ2-7; D is undetermined. The V end lost 0 bases, the J end lost 3 bases, and 6 bases lay between the germline ends. This CDR3 has 13 residues. Germline V CDR1 and CDR2: MNHNY, SVGAGI (reference sequence). The CDR3 region has the DNA TGTGCCAGCAGTTACTCGCTCAGCTACGAGCAGTACTTC. The encoded protein is CASSYSLSYEQYF.

J is TRBJ1-2 and V is TRBV11-2; 11 nucleotides match TRBD1. This CDR3 is built from 16 residues. Germline loops: CDR1 SGHAT, CDR2 FQNNGV. The V segment lost 5 bases and the J segment 3 bases; nucleotides outside the gene matches: 8. The CDR3 bases are TGTGCCAGCAGCCCATGGACAGGGGGCAGTGACTATGGCTACACCTTC. Protein sequence: CASSPWTGGSDYGYTF.

The chain combines TRBV4-2 with TRBJ1-2; 9 bases agree with TRBD1. Germline V gene lookup returns CDR1 LGHNA and CDR2 YNFKEQ. V was pared by 2 bases and J by 7 bases, with 8 bases of the junction left unmatched. This CDR3 region has 15 residues. The CDR3 loop reads CASSQPVDRGGGYTF. The CDR3, as DNA: TGTGCCAGCAGCCAACCAGTCGACAGGGGGGGTGGCTACACCTTC.

V is TRBV27 and J is TRBJ2-1; 8 bases agree with TRBD1. CDR1 is MNHEY and CDR2 is SMNVEV in the germline V gene (reference sequence). V was clipped by 0 bases and J by 6 bases; unmatched bases: 10. The CDR3 covers 17 residues. The CDR3 protein is CASSLSTPGTGFNEQFF. CDR3 in DNA: TGTGCCAGCAGTTTATCCACTCCTGGGACAGGATTCAATGAGCAGTTCTTC.

For the CDR3, the DNA is TGCGCCAGCAGCTTGGGACCCGACGGTGAGGAGGTCACTGAAGCTTTCTTT. Amino acid sequence: CASSLGPDGEEVTEAFF. The chain employs TRBV5-1 and TRBJ1-1; D is ambiguous. The CDR3 runs to 17 residues. Germline assignment: CDR1 SGHRS and CDR2 YFSETQ. Trimming left V 0 bases short and J 4 bases short, with 19 bases between.

This clone was seen only a few times. The gene calls are TRBV4-1 and TRBJ1-1; 11 bases fit TRBD1. J gave up 6 bases and V 2 bases, and 5 bases lay outside the gene matches. From germline, CDR1 is MGHRA and CDR2 YSYEKL. CDR3 length: 15 amino acids. The CDR3 DNA is TGCGCCAGCAGCCAATGGGGACAGGGGGTGGCTGAAGCTTTCTTT. Encoded protein: CASSQWGQGVAEAFF.

The V and J genes are TRBV2 and TRBJ1-2, with TRBD1 matching 10 bases. The V segment lost 10 bases and the J segment 2 bases; nucleotides outside the gene matches: 7. Germline-derived CDR1 and CDR2 are SNHLY and FYNNEI. The CDR3 spans 14 residues. The CDR3 region has the DNA TGTGCCACCGAAAGGGGACAGGGGAACTATGGCTACACCTTC. Translation gives CATERGQGNYGYTF.